This TCR beta chain was found in a study of post-analysis software for immune sequencing data. Findings and caveats of the study: Multiple sclerosis patients showed significantly lower normalized Chao1 diversity than controls did. A few TRBV segments occurring more often in patients than controls included TRBV5-6, TRBV5-1 and TRBV20-1.

This clonotype was seen a handful of times. Antigen specificity is unknown. There are 13 residues in the CDR3. Trimming stripped 4 bases from V and 5 bases from J, with 8 bases between. CDR1 and CDR2 from the germline V gene are SEHNR and FQNEAQ (reference sequence). Unique molecular identifiers were built into the TCR beta cDNA libraries. TCRdb recomputed calls from the PCR reads with MiXCR, one row per CDR3 protein. The table records over 250,000 distinct CDR3 sequences, 36% of them present only once. Sequencing used blood. V is TRBV7-9 and J is TRBJ2-2, with D tentatively TRBD2 (6 bases). This sequence was found in a girl between 10 and 17 years old with multiple sclerosis. The CDR3 nucleotides read TGTGCCAGCAGCTCGACTAGTACCGGGGAGCTGTTTTTT. Protein product: CASSSTSTGELFF.